The rows below give T cell receptor beta chains drawn from one sample of a study of spatial heterogeneity in lung cancer. TCRdb itself ran the 5' RACE reads through MiXCR, one entry per CDR3 protein. The sample contains some 80,000 distinct CDR3 sequences, 7% to 9% of which appear only once. The specimen comprised PBMCs, sampled at surgery. These receptors were taken from a male donor with early-stage non-small cell lung cancer. CDR3s include the opening cysteine and the closing phenylalanine or tryptophan. The D gene is left open where the match is weak. For some rows the clone size is stated as once, few or many, or as a class when expanded; others skip it.

v_gene	abundance	d_gene	j_gene	CDR3aa	CDR3nt
TRBV5-1	once	.	TRBJ2-5	CASSLAGIQETQYF	TGCGCCAGCAGCTTGGCGGGGATCCAAGAGACCCAGTACTTC
TRBV7-9	many	.	TRBJ1-1	CASSLARAGRDTEAFF	TGTGCCAGCAGCTTAGCGCGCGCTGGCAGAGACACTGAAGCTTTCTTT
TRBV3-1	few	.	TRBJ1-5	CASSPNRGGASQPQHF	TGTGCCAGCAGTCCGAACCGTGGGGGCGCCTCCCAGCCCCAGCATTTT
TRBV11-3	.	TRBD2	TRBJ2-1	CASRPTSGRDDEQFF	TGTGCCAGTCGACCGACTAGCGGGAGGGACGATGAGCAGTTCTTC
TRBV7-3	many	.	TRBJ2-5	CASSLRQQETQYF	TGTGCCAGCAGCTTACGACAGCAAGAGACCCAGTACTTC
TRBV4-2	.	TRBD2	TRBJ2-1	CASSQQWTSGRDNEQFF	TGTGCCAGCAGCCAGCAATGGACTAGCGGGAGAGACAATGAGCAGTTCTTC
TRBV2	many	.	TRBJ2-1	CASSEETRLNEQFF	TGTGCCAGCAGTGAAGAGACTAGGTTGAATGAGCAGTTCTTC
TRBV11-2	many	.	TRBJ1-2	CASSLDSGLIGYTF	TGTGCCAGCAGCTTAGATTCGGGTTTGATTGGCTACACCTTC
TRBV7-2	many	TRBD1	TRBJ1-2	CASSPQGQINYGYTF	TGTGCCAGCAGCCCGCAGGGACAGATTAACTATGGCTACACCTTC
TRBV20-1	medium-sized	TRBD2	TRBJ2-1	CSARGAGGPGEQFF	TGCAGTGCTAGAGGAGCGGGAGGGCCGGGTGAGCAGTTCTTC
TRBV27	.	TRBD1	TRBJ1-2	CASSSSGGGYTF	TGTGCCAGCAGTTCATCAGGGGGAGGCTACACCTTC
TRBV6-2/TRBV6-3	few	.	TRBJ2-6	CASSSISGRISSGANVLTF	TGTGCCAGCAGTTCCATTTCGGGAAGGATAAGCTCTGGGGCCAACGTCCTGACTTTC
TRBV6-2/TRBV6-3	few	.	TRBJ2-4	CASSPVAKNIQYF	TGTGCCAGCAGTCCCGTGGCCAAAAACATTCAGTACTTC
TRBV2	many	TRBD2	TRBJ2-2	CASSHAGTSGAGELFF	TGTGCCAGCAGCCACGCCGGGACTAGCGGGGCCGGGGAGCTGTTTTTT
TRBV5-6	.	.	TRBJ2-7	CASTTGTTDEQYF	TGTGCCAGCACCACCGGGACGACTGACGAGCAGTACTTC
TRBV5-4	many	TRBD1	TRBJ1-2	CASGPRQGNYGYTF	TGTGCCAGCGGCCCGCGACAGGGAAACTATGGCTACACCTTC
TRBV6-5	many	TRBD1	TRBJ1-6	CASSDRGRLHF	TGTGCCAGCAGTGACAGGGGGCGCCTCCACTTT
TRBV4-3	many	.	TRBJ1-5	CASSQSRNSNQPQHF	TGCGCCAGCAGCCAAAGCAGAAATAGCAATCAGCCCCAGCATTTT
TRBV13	many	.	TRBJ1-1	CASSRLQTEAFF	TGTGCCAGCAGTCGACTGCAAACTGAAGCTTTCTTT
TRBV20-1	.	.	TRBJ2-3	CSARDRSRDPWADTQYF	TGCAGTGCTAGAGATAGATCACGGGACCCGTGGGCAGATACGCAGTATTTT
TRBV6-1	few	TRBD1	TRBJ1-5	CASIVRDSSQPQHF	TGTGCCAGCATTGTCCGGGACAGTAGTCAGCCCCAGCATTTT
TRBV7-2	many	TRBD1	TRBJ2-5	CASSLIGQGAETQYF	TGTGCCAGCAGCTTAATCGGACAGGGGGCTGAGACCCAGTACTTC
TRBV20-1	many	.	TRBJ2-7	CSASDSTYEQYF	TGCAGTGCTTCCGATTCCACCTACGAGCAGTACTTC
TRBV11-3	.	TRBD1	TRBJ1-1	CASSSRDRAEAFF	TGTGCCAGCAGCTCCCGGGACAGGGCTGAAGCTTTCTTT
TRBV2	many	.	TRBJ2-5	CASRTQGWETQYF	TGTGCCAGCAGGACACAGGGATGGGAGACCCAGTACTTC
TRBV19	.	.	TRBJ1-1	CASTPSLGEAFF	TGTGCCAGTACCCCGTCTTTGGGTGAAGCTTTCTTT
TRBV7-9	many	TRBD1	TRBJ2-4	CASGTVAKNIQYF	TGTGCCAGCGGGACAGTAGCCAAAAACATTCAGTACTTC
TRBV7-6	.	.	TRBJ2-1	CASSRTMGTSSYNEQFF	TGTGCCAGCAGCCGTACAATGGGGACAAGCTCCTACAATGAGCAGTTCTTC
TRBV7-6	many	.	TRBJ1-3	CASSVAGPGNTIYF	TGTGCCAGCAGCGTTGCAGGTCCTGGAAACACCATATATTTT
TRBV7-9	many	.	TRBJ1-2	CASSSAVNYGYTF	TGTGCCAGCAGCTCAGCTGTAAACTATGGCTACACCTTC
TRBV6-1	few	.	TRBJ1-1	CASSISGTEAFF	TGTGCCAGCAGCATATCAGGGACAGAAGCTTTCTTT
TRBV5-1	many	.	TRBJ1-1	CASSAGWGEAFF	TGCGCCAGCAGCGCGGGATGGGGTGAAGCTTTCTTT
TRBV2	many	.	TRBJ2-4	CATAGGEITKNIQYF	TGTGCCACCGCCGGAGGGGAGATAACCAAAAACATTCAGTACTTC
TRBV10-3	many	TRBD2	TRBJ2-2	CAISDGGLAGHNTGELFF	TGTGCCATCAGTGATGGGGGACTAGCGGGGCATAACACCGGGGAGCTGTTTTTT
TRBV20-1	many	TRBD2	TRBJ2-3	CSARIPGTRRDTQYF	TGCAGTGCTAGAATACCCGGGACTAGGAGGGATACGCAGTATTTT
TRBV6-1	many	TRBD1	TRBJ2-5	CASRDRVQETQYF	TGTGCCAGCAGGGACAGGGTCCAAGAGACCCAGTACTTC
TRBV28	.	.	TRBJ2-6	CASSIGAEYSGANVLTF	TGTGCCAGCAGCATAGGGGCCGAGTACTCTGGGGCCAACGTCCTGACTTTC
TRBV11-2	.	TRBD2	TRBJ2-7	CASSSPGLAYEQYF	TGTGCCAGCAGCTCCCCGGGACTAGCCTACGAGCAGTACTTC
TRBV18	.	.	TRBJ2-7	CASSPDIISYEQYF	TGTGCCAGCTCACCCGACATAATTTCCTACGAGCAGTACTTC
TRBV2	.	TRBD1	TRBJ2-7	CASSEWTGVSAEQYF	TGTGCCAGCAGTGAATGGACAGGGGTGAGCGCCGAGCAGTACTTC
TRBV24-1	few	.	TRBJ2-1	CATSDLTHGQGYNEQFF	TGTGCCACCAGTGATTTAACCCACGGGCAGGGATACAATGAGCAGTTCTTC
TRBV5-1	few	TRBD2	TRBJ2-1	CASSEGTTYNEQFF	TGCGCCAGCAGTGAAGGGACTACGTACAATGAGCAGTTCTTC
TRBV7-2	many	TRBD2	TRBJ2-7	CASSLSSGDNSYEQYF	TGTGCCAGCAGCTTGTCTAGCGGGGACAATTCCTACGAGCAGTACTTC
TRBV11-3	.	.	TRBJ1-2	CASSLDRGQGGGYTF	TGTGCCAGCAGCTTAGATCGCGGTCAGGGCGGCGGCTACACCTTC
TRBV3-1	.	.	TRBJ2-1	CASSPRGRGGQFF	TGTGCCAGCAGCCCGAGAGGAAGGGGTGGGCAGTTCTTC
TRBV11-2	.	TRBD2	TRBJ2-7	CASSASGAYEQYF	TGTGCCAGCAGCGCTAGCGGTGCCTACGAGCAGTACTTC
TRBV5-6	many	TRBD1	TRBJ1-1	CASRWAGTGSSWAEAFF	TGTGCCAGCAGGTGGGCGGGGACAGGGTCCAGTTGGGCTGAAGCTTTCTTT
TRBV7-9	many	.	TRBJ1-1	CASTKATGRTEAFF	TGTGCCAGCACCAAGGCCACAGGGCGAACTGAAGCTTTCTTT
TRBV20-1	few	.	TRBJ1-4	CSATWTSYEKLFF	TGCAGTGCTACGTGGACCTCTTATGAAAAACTGTTTTTT
TRBV30	many	.	TRBJ2-7	CAWLSALEQYF	TGTGCCTGGCTCTCCGCACTCGAGCAGTACTTC
TRBV20-1	.	TRBD1	TRBJ1-5	CSAAAGTGNQPQHF	TGCAGTGCCGCCGCGGGGACAGGAAATCAGCCCCAGCATTTT
TRBV9	many	TRBD2	TRBJ2-3	CASSPLAGGSTDTQYF	TGTGCCAGCAGCCCATTAGCGGGAGGTAGCACAGATACGCAGTATTTT
TRBV7-2	many	TRBD2	TRBJ2-2	CASSPGLAYTGELFF	TGTGCCAGCAGTCCGGGACTAGCCTACACCGGGGAGCTGTTTTTT
TRBV6-2/TRBV6-3	many	.	TRBJ2-1	CASSWRSSYNEQFF	TGTGCCAGCAGCTGGCGAAGCTCCTACAATGAGCAGTTCTTC